These 29 T cell receptor beta chains were sequenced from one sample in a study of T cell repertoires in cytomegalovirus infection. These TCRs are of unknown antigen specificity. TCRdb ran MiXCR on the reads and lists one entry per CDR3 protein. The table shows around 430,000 distinct CDR3 sequences, with about two fifths occurring only once. This material consisted of cultured PBMCs, taken from culture after CMV antigen stimulation. These receptors originate from a human donor in good health (CMV status not recorded). Some clones in this sample may be carry-over from other donors' samples.

The rearrangement joins TRBV10-3 to TRBJ2-7; tentative D call: TRBD1 (6 bases). The CDR3 has 15 residues. The V and J ends lost 2 bases and 2 bases respectively, with 13 bases between them. Germline V gene data show CDR1 as ENHRY and CDR2 as SYGVKD. The CDR3 DNA reads as TGTGCCATCAGTGAGGGAGCAGGGGCTGCCTACGAGCAGTACTTC. It translates to CAISEGAGAAYEQYF.

The table lists this clonotype with a few counts. CDR3 bases: TGTGCCAGCAGTTTTACTCCGGGACGCGTGAACACTGAAGCTTTCTTT. Translation: CASSFTPGRVNTEAFF. This chain connects TRBV27 to TRBJ1-1; the D gene is possibly TRBD1 (5 bases). In germline, CDR1 is MNHEY, CDR2 SMNVEV (reference sequence). V shed 3 bases and J shed 0 bases, with 14 bases lying between them. The CDR3 is 16 amino acids.

This clonotype was counted once. The chain links TRBV6-1 to TRBJ2-4, with D perhaps assigned TRBD1 or TRBD2 (6 bases each). CDR1 is MNHNS, CDR2 SASEGT, per germline. CDR3 size: 13 residues. V gave up 6 bases and J gave up 8 bases, with 14 bases separating them. The DNA for the CDR3 is TGTGCCAGCAGCGCATGGGGGGCGGACATTCAGTACTTC. Residues: CASSAWGADIQYF.

This clonotype was observed a few times. The rearrangement joins TRBV12-3 or TRBV12-4 to TRBJ1-5; D is unclear. The V gene lost 3 bases and the J gene lost 2 bases, with 5 bases spanning the gap. This CDR3 has 13 amino acids. The CDR3 protein is CASSFVGNQPQHF. The CDR3 DNA reads TGTGCCAGCAGTTTTGTGGGCAATCAGCCCCAGCATTTT.

The chain links TRBV7-8 to TRBJ2-7; 8 bases are shared with TRBD1. CDR1 is SGHVS, CDR2 FQNEAQ, per germline. The CDR3 consists of 14 residues. Trimming cost V 5 bases and J 1 base; bases outside gene matches: 4. The CDR3 sequence is CASSPRTGSYEQYF. In DNA form, the CDR3 reads TGTGCCAGCAGCCCCCGGACAGGGTCCTACGAGCAGTACTTC.

This clonotype was observed a handful of times. This rearrangement joins TRBV5-4 to TRBJ1-1, with D tentatively TRBD1 (5 bases). The CDR3 spans 15 residues. Germline V CDR1 and CDR2: SGHNT, YYREEE (reference sequence). V lost 0 bases and J lost 1, with 10 bases in between. CDR3 loop: CASSLVGPANTEAFF. The CDR3 region has the DNA TGTGCCAGCAGCTTGGTGGGGCCGGCGAACACTGAAGCTTTCTTT.

The chain links TRBV6-1 to TRBJ1-6, with D uncertain. The CDR3 extends over 12 amino acids. Germline CDR1 reads MNHNS; CDR2 reads SASEGT. Trimming removed 5 bases from V and 8 bases from J, with 7 bases in between. The CDR3: CASSFSDSPLHF. The CDR3 DNA sequence: TGTGCCAGCAGTTTCTCCGATTCACCCCTCCACTTT.

This chain uses TRBV7-9 with TRBJ1-6; 7 bases line up with TRBD1. The CDR3 covers 13 residues. Losses at the gene ends were 5 bases for V and 14 bases for J; bases not matched to a gene: 9. Looked up from germline, CDR1 is SEHNR and CDR2 is FQNEAQ (reference sequence). The CDR3 here is CASSASTGITLHF. DNA of the CDR3: TGTGCCAGCAGCGCCTCGACAGGGATCACCCTCCACTTT. The variable domain in full, with the rest retrieved from reference TRBV7-9 and TRBJ1-6, is DTGVSQNPRHKITKRGQNVTFRCDPISEHNRLYWYRQTLGQGPEFLTYFQNEAQLEKSRLLSDRFSAERPKGSFSTLEIQRTEQGDSAMYLCASSASTGITLHFGNGTRLTVT.

A note on this clonotype: The junction and the germline gene differ at one end; a read error may be behind it. The V call is TRBV5-3, the J call TRBJ2-1, with 10 bases that match TRBD2. TRBV5-3 falls under the ORF class, with uncertain function. This CDR3 is built from 15 residues. CDR3 sequence reads: CASSLASSGGDEQFF. The CDR3 DNA follows: TGTGCCAGCAGCTTGGCGTCTAGCGGGGGTGATGAGCAGTTCTTC.

This clonotype has a handful of counts. The chain recombines TRBV12-3 or TRBV12-4 with TRBJ2-7; 7 positions match TRBD1. The CDR3 has 15 amino acids. Trimming removed 6 bases from V and 3 bases from J; junction bases left unmatched: 11. The CDR3 bases are TGTGCCAGCAGCCGACGGGACAGCCTCGGCTACGAGCAGTACTTC. This sequence encodes CASSRRDSLGYEQYF.

The chain employs TRBV6-6 and TRBJ2-7; TRBD2 might be the D (5 bases). CDR1 is MNHNY, CDR2 SVGAGI, per germline (reference sequence). The CDR3 consists of 13 residues. V was cut by 7 bases and J by 5 bases, with 15 bases left in between. CDR3: CASMRFGRDEQYF. The CDR3 region has the DNA TGTGCCAGCATGCGGTTTGGGCGGGACGAGCAGTACTTC.

This clonotype was seen only a few times. The rearrangement links TRBV7-9 to TRBJ2-3; D is uncertain. This CDR3 has 16 amino acids. Trimming cost V 3 bases and J 0 bases, with 13 bases left between them. Germline V CDR1 and CDR2: SEHNR, FQNEAQ (reference sequence). CDR3 loop: CASSLASWTSTDTQYF. As DNA, the CDR3 is TGTGCCAGCAGCTTGGCCTCCTGGACCAGCACAGATACGCAGTATTTT. Combining the CDR3 with reference TRBV7-9 and TRBJ2-3 gives the whole variable domain DTGVSQNPRHKITKRGQNVTFRCDPISEHNRLYWYRQTLGQGPEFLTYFQNEAQLEKSRLLSDRFSAERPKGSFSTLEIQRTEQGDSAMYLCASSLASWTSTDTQYFGPGTRLTVL.

V usage is TRBV12-3 or TRBV12-4 and J usage is TRBJ2-7; D remains ambiguous. V was trimmed by 0 bases and J by 0 bases, leaving 9 bases between them. CDR3 length: 15 amino acids. CDR3 amino acids: CASSLAGSSSYEQYF. In nucleotides, the CDR3 is TGTGCCAGCAGTTTAGCAGGGTCGAGCTCCTACGAGCAGTACTTC.

This clonotype was detected only a few times. The gene calls are TRBV7-2 and TRBJ2-3, with D possibly being TRBD2 (5 bases). CDR3 length: 15 residues. Germline CDR1 reads SGHTA; CDR2 reads FQGNSA. V was cut by 2 bases and J by 4 bases, with 13 bases left in between. CDR3 DNA: TGTGCCAGCAGCTTATCTTGGCTAGCCCCAGATACGCAGTATTTT. Translated: CASSLSWLAPDTQYF.

The CDR3 sequence: CASSLNFFQDHQETQYF. The CDR3 bases are TGTGCCAGCAGTTTAAATTTTTTCCAGGACCATCAAGAGACCCAGTACTTC. This sequence joins TRBV28 and TRBJ2-5; unclear D gene. Looked up from germline, CDR1 is MDHEN and CDR2 is SYDVKM. The CDR3 sequence is 17 residues long. Trimming stripped 2 bases from V and 2 bases from J, with 18 bases between.

DNA for the CDR3: TGTGCCAGCACATTCGCGGGGGCTGAGACGCAGTATTTT. It yields the protein CASTFAGAETQYF. This chain links TRBV12-3 or TRBV12-4 with TRBJ2-3, with D perhaps TRBD2 (7 bases). The CDR3 is 13 residues long. V lost 7 bases to trimming and J lost 9 bases, with 17 bases between them.

The V gene is TRBV19, the J gene TRBJ2-1; possible D gene TRBD2, 5 bases. Trimming removed 5 bases at V and 3 bases at J, with 11 bases between. The germline CDR1 and CDR2 sequences are LNHDA and SQIVND (reference sequence). The CDR3 covers 14 residues. CDR3 in amino acids: CASSSGRDYNEQFF. In DNA, the CDR3 is TGTGCCAGTAGTTCGGGCCGGGACTACAATGAGCAGTTCTTC.

This clonotype was detected only a few times. The chain combines TRBV7-9 with TRBJ2-3; no firm D call. The germline V gene encodes CDR1 SEHNR and CDR2 FQNEAQ (reference sequence). The CDR3 extends over 13 amino acids. The V end was cut by 1 base, the J end by 4 bases, with 6 bases between. The CDR3 is CASSLGTPDTQYF. The CDR3 DNA reads as TGTGCCAGCAGCTTAGGGACCCCAGATACGCAGTATTTT.

The chain uses TRBV6-2 or TRBV6-3 and TRBJ1-5, with D unclear. Germline lookup yields CDR1 MNHEY and CDR2 SVGEGT. Deletions cut 0 bases from V and 0 bases from J, with 12 bases between. CDR3 length: 17 residues. CDR3 amino acids: CASSYSIRRSSNQPQHF. Written as DNA, the CDR3 is TGTGCCAGCAGTTACTCGATAAGGCGGTCTAGCAATCAGCCCCAGCATTTT.

V gene TRBV5-1 combines with J gene TRBJ2-7, with D maybe TRBD2 (6 bases). Per germline, CDR1 SGHRS and CDR2 YFSETQ. Deletions cut 7 bases from V and 2 bases from J, with 16 bases between. CDR3 length: 14 amino acids. The CDR3 loop is CASRLGGGTYEQYF. CDR3 in DNA: TGCGCCAGCCGGCTCGGGGGAGGCACCTACGAGCAGTACTTC.

This chain uses TRBV6-5 with TRBJ2-7; possible D gene TRBD1, 5 bases. CDR3 length: 13 residues. V was cut by 10 bases and J by 1 base, with 14 bases left in between. Germline-derived CDR1 and CDR2 are MNHEY and SVGAGI. CDR3 amino acids: CATRDYNSYEQYF. In DNA, the CDR3 is TGTGCCACCAGGGATTACAATTCCTACGAGCAGTACTTC.

This sequence joins TRBV5-1 and TRBJ2-3; D perhaps matches TRBD2 (6 bases). V was cut by 0 bases and J by 2 bases, with 10 bases left in between. There are 15 residues in the CDR3. Germline loops: CDR1 SGHRS, CDR2 YFSETQ. CDR3 region: CASSLDSGITDTQYF. CDR3 in DNA: TGCGCCAGCAGCTTGGATAGCGGAATCACAGATACGCAGTATTTT.

This chain links TRBV20-1 with TRBJ2-3; TRBD1 aligns across 8 bases. Germline V CDR1 and CDR2: DFQATT, SNEGSKA (reference sequence). J gave up 2 bases and V 0 bases, and 4 bases lay outside the gene matches. The CDR3 has 15 amino acids. CDR3 coding DNA: TGCAGTGCTAGAGACGACAGGGGTAACACAGATACGCAGTATTTT. Translated: CSARDDRGNTDTQYF.

A few counts support this clonotype. The chain recombines TRBV7-2 with TRBJ1-2; no reliable D call. The CDR3 sequence is 17 residues long. In germline, CDR1 is SGHTA, CDR2 FQGNSA. The V end lost 6 bases, the J end lost 2 bases, and 22 bases lay between the germline ends. The CDR3 nucleotides read TGTGCCAGCAGTCCGATTTTGGCCAGGACGGCAAACTATGGCTACACCTTC. Translated: CASSPILARTANYGYTF.

The V call is TRBV28, the J call TRBJ1-6; TRBD1 is a possible D gene (6 bases). The CDR3 runs 13 residues. The ends were cut back, 10 bases at V and 8 bases at J, with 15 bases in the middle. Germline lookup yields CDR1 MDHEN and CDR2 SYDVKM. CDR3 amino acids: CAIGGASDSPLHF. The CDR3, as DNA: TGTGCCATCGGGGGGGCGTCTGATTCACCCCTCCACTTT. The full variable domain, in which reference TRBV28 and TRBJ1-6 provide the parts outside the CDR3, is DVKVTQSSRYLVKRTGEKVFLECVQDMDHENMFWYRQDPGLGLRLIYFSYDVKMKEKGDIPEGYSVSREKKERFSLILESASTNQTSMYLCAIGGASDSPLHFGNGTRLTVT.

This clonotype showed up just a few times. The gene calls are TRBV16 and TRBJ1-5, with unresolved D. CDR1 and CDR2 from the germline V gene are KGHSY and FQNENV. The CDR3 totals 13 residues. The V end was cut by 3 bases, the J end by 5 bases, with 8 bases between. CDR3 DNA: TGTGCCAGCAGCCAGGGATCAGATCAGCCCCAGCATTTT. This encodes CASSQGSDQPQHF.

This chain uses TRBV12-3 or TRBV12-4 with TRBJ1-3; a weak D match, TRBD1 (6 bases). Trimming shortened V by 6 bases and J by 2 bases, and 11 bases separated the two germline ends. The CDR3 is made up of 14 amino acids. The CDR3: CASRRGVTGNTIYF. The CDR3 nucleotides read TGTGCCAGCAGGAGGGGGGTTACTGGAAACACCATATATTTT.

The rearrangement joins TRBV4-2 to TRBJ1-5; TRBD1 agrees at 9 bases. V was clipped by 2 bases and J by 2 bases; unmatched bases: 16. Germline V lookup: CDR1 LGHNA, CDR2 YNFKEQ. The CDR3 totals 20 residues. CDR3 in DNA: TGTGCCAGCAGCCAACTCCCTGGGACAGGGACCTATGCCGGCAATCAGCCCCAGCATTTT. This encodes CASSQLPGTGTYAGNQPQHF.

This clonotype appeared a few times. The chain links TRBV7-7 to TRBJ2-3; D might be TRBD2 (5 bases). CDR3 size: 15 residues. From germline, CDR1 is SSHAT and CDR2 FNYEAQ (reference sequence). V lost 3 bases and J lost 5, with 15 bases in between. CDR3 residues: CASSLGGSLGDTQYF. CDR3 nucleotides: TGTGCCAGCAGCTTGGGTGGGAGTTTGGGAGATACGCAGTATTTT.